These T cell receptor beta chains were read from a single sample in a study of molecular identifiers for immune sequencing clone quantification. TCRdb ran MiXCR on the PCR reads and lists one entry per CDR3 protein. The data contain 490,000 or so distinct CDR3 sequences, less than 30% of them seen just once; the ten biggest clones take up roughly 0.79%. The specimen sequenced was naive CD8+ T cells from blood, with Jurkat cell RNA spiked in. The source is a human donor in good health. Some libraries in this study had Jurkat cell RNA spiked in. Each CDR3 is given with its conserved first and last residue. The D gene is left open where the match is weak. A clone size is listed for some rows: how often the clone was seen (once, few, many), or a class if it is expanded.

d_call	j_call	clone_size	v_call	cdr3_aa	cdr3_nt
TRBD2	TRBJ2-2	.	TRBV4-1	CASSRSGTSGVTGELFF	TGCGCCAGCAGCCGATCCGGGACTAGCGGGGTTACCGGGGAGCTGTTTTTT
TRBD1	TRBJ2-3	.	TRBV6-1	CASKRDREGYF	TGTGCCAGCAAGCGGGACAGGGAGGGGTATTTT
.	TRBJ1-4	many	TRBV5-1	CASSNNTGILLLATNEKLFF	TGCGCCAGCAGCAATAACACAGGGATCCTCCTACTTGCAACTAATGAAAAACTGTTTTTT
TRBD1	TRBJ2-1	.	TRBV20-1	CSAITTGQGHSNEQFF	TGCAGTGCTATTACGACCGGACAGGGGCATAGCAATGAGCAGTTCTTC
TRBD1	TRBJ1-6	few	TRBV4-3	CASSQEVRTGPNSPLHF	TGCGCCAGCAGCCAAGAAGTTCGGACAGGGCCTAATTCACCCCTCCACTTT
TRBD1	TRBJ1-1	once	TRBV7-9	CASCGGQGVTEAFF	TGTGCCAGCTGCGGAGGACAGGGGGTCACTGAAGCTTTCTTT
TRBD1	TRBJ1-1	.	TRBV2	CASSEAGGLYTEAFF	TGTGCCAGCAGTGAAGCAGGGGGCTTGTACACTGAAGCTTTCTTT
.	TRBJ2-7	many	TRBV29-1	CSVEATQESTYEQYF	TGCAGCGTTGAAGCGACACAGGAGTCGACTTACGAGCAGTACTTC
TRBD1	TRBJ1-6	.	TRBV6-2/TRBV6-3	CASSYSGTGVSPHHF	TGTGCCAGCAGTTACTCGGGGACAGGAGTTTCACCCCACCACTTT
.	TRBJ1-1	few	TRBV9	CASNGGHPNTEAFF	TGTGCCAGCAATGGTGGTCACCCGAACACTGAAGCTTTCTTT
TRBD2	TRBJ2-2	many	TRBV7-8	CASSVTAGGTGELFF	TGTGCCAGCAGCGTCACAGCGGGGGGTACCGGGGAGCTGTTTTTT
TRBD1	TRBJ2-3	.	TRBV20-1	CSAFDRGGTDTQYF	TGCAGTGCTTTCGACAGGGGTGGAACAGATACGCAGTATTTT
.	TRBJ1-6	few	TRBV4-1	CASSQEGSLRRSPLHF	TGCGCCAGCAGCCAAGAGGGCTCCTTACGGCGCTCACCCCTCCACTTT
TRBD1	TRBJ2-1	.	TRBV7-8	CASSLGQGVNYSEQFF	TGTGCCAGCAGCTTAGGACAGGGGGTAAATTACAGTGAGCAGTTCTTC
TRBD1	TRBJ2-7	few	TRBV19	CASSLEGQALSYEQYF	TGTGCCAGTAGCCTAGAGGGACAGGCCCTCTCCTACGAGCAGTACTTC
TRBD1	TRBJ2-7	few	TRBV5-1	CASSWDRGEYYEQYF	TGCGCCAGCAGCTGGGACAGGGGCGAGTACTACGAGCAGTACTTC
.	TRBJ2-7	few	TRBV27	CASSSLLTAHEQYF	TGTGCCAGCAGTTCACTATTGACAGCCCACGAGCAGTACTTC
.	TRBJ2-3	.	TRBV27	CASSLSVQGRDTQYF	TGTGCCAGCAGTTTATCTGTGCAGGGTCGAGATACGCAGTATTTT
.	TRBJ2-6	few	TRBV29-1	CSVPVGANVLTF	TGCAGCGTTCCGGTCGGGGCCAACGTCCTGACTTTC
TRBD1	TRBJ1-1	.	TRBV19	CASSKGTGLDTEAFF	TGTGCCAGTAGTAAGGGGACAGGGCTTGACACTGAAGCTTTCTTT
TRBD1	TRBJ1-6	.	TRBV27	CATWDRAWNSPLHF	TGTGCCACCTGGGACAGGGCCTGGAATTCACCCCTCCACTTT
TRBD2	TRBJ2-7	.	TRBV6-2/TRBV6-3	CASSETSAEQYF	TGTGCCAGCAGTGAGACTAGCGCCGAGCAGTACTTC
TRBD2	TRBJ2-3	many	TRBV3-1	CASSHLLAGDQDTQYF	TGTGCCAGCAGCCATCTACTAGCGGGGGACCAAGATACGCAGTATTTT
.	TRBJ2-2	.	TRBV7-3	CASSWAENTGELFF	TGTGCCAGCAGCTGGGCGGAGAACACCGGGGAGCTGTTTTTT
TRBD2	TRBJ2-1	.	TRBV7-9	CASSSGLAGPRRNEQFF	TGTGCCAGCAGCTCGGGACTAGCGGGGCCTCGGAGGAATGAGCAGTTCTTC
.	TRBJ2-7	few	TRBV5-6	CASSDYGISYEQYF	TGTGCCAGCAGCGACTACGGGATCTCCTACGAGCAGTACTTC
TRBD1	TRBJ1-4	few	TRBV7-9	CASSEGQGATNEKLFF	TGTGCCAGCAGCGAGGGACAGGGGGCAACTAATGAAAAACTGTTTTTT
.	TRBJ2-3	many	TRBV6-2/TRBV6-3	CASSYSTPRGTQYF	TGTGCCAGCAGTTACTCTACCCCAAGGGGTACGCAGTATTTT
TRBD2	TRBJ2-2	once	TRBV4-3	CASSQDIPSGGADSGELFF	TGCGCCAGCAGCCAAGATATACCTAGCGGGGGGGCCGACTCCGGGGAGCTGTTTTTT
.	TRBJ2-5	.	TRBV7-6	CASSPHMYQETQYF	TGTGCCAGCAGCCCCCACATGTACCAAGAGACCCAGTACTTC
.	TRBJ2-7	.	TRBV6-2/TRBV6-3	CASSYGAGTGEQYF	TGTGCCAGCAGTTACGGGGCAGGGACCGGAGAGCAGTACTTC
.	TRBJ2-3	many	TRBV6-6	CASSYTTPIYDTQYF	TGTGCCAGCAGTTACACGACCCCCATTTATGATACGCAGTATTTT
.	TRBJ1-6	.	TRBV21-1	CASSTSTARRNSPLHF	TGTGCCAGCAGCACCTCGACAGCCAGGCGTAATTCACCCCTCCACTTT
.	TRBJ2-1	few	TRBV7-9	CASQNKHHVGNEQFF	TGTGCCAGCCAGAACAAACATCACGTTGGAAATGAGCAGTTCTTC
.	TRBJ2-1	few	TRBV7-9	CASSLVLGDNEQFF	TGTGCCAGCAGCTTAGTTCTCGGCGACAATGAGCAGTTCTTC
.	TRBJ1-4	many	TRBV4-1	CASSPGTLPTNEKLFF	TGCGCCAGCAGCCCCGGGACATTACCAACTAATGAAAAACTGTTTTTT
.	TRBJ2-6	few	TRBV4-3	CASSQDWSGGLGANVLTF	TGCGCCAGCAGCCAAGATTGGTCAGGAGGCTTAGGGGCCAACGTCCTGACTTTC
.	TRBJ1-5	.	TRBV27	CASSLPGQPQHF	TGTGCCAGCAGTTTACCAGGCCAGCCCCAGCATTTT
.	TRBJ2-7	few	TRBV9	CASSPGTLVADYEQYF	TGTGCCAGCAGCCCAGGCACGTTAGTGGCAGACTACGAGCAGTACTTC
.	TRBJ2-5	.	TRBV3-1	CASSQVAREETQYF	TGTGCCAGCAGCCAAGTGGCTAGGGAAGAGACCCAGTACTTC
.	TRBJ1-3	many	TRBV13	CASSLKGISGNTIYF	TGTGCCAGCAGCTTAAAGGGAATATCGGGAAACACCATATATTTT
.	TRBJ2-2	.	TRBV19	CASSILDTGELFF	TGTGCCAGTAGTATTCTCGACACCGGGGAGCTGTTTTTT
.	TRBJ2-3	.	TRBV12-3/TRBV12-4	CASGRYTDTQYF	TGTGCCAGCGGGAGGTACACAGATACGCAGTATTTT
.	TRBJ1-5	.	TRBV6-1	CASSTGGLLSNQPQHF	TGTGCCAGCAGTACCGGGGGACTTCTTAGCAATCAGCCCCAGCATTTT
.	TRBJ1-2	.	TRBV6-2/TRBV6-3	CASRGGQNKYRNYGYTF	TGTGCCAGCAGAGGTGGACAGAACAAATACCGTAACTATGGCTACACCTTC
.	TRBJ2-3	few	TRBV25-1	CASGGGYRDTDTQYF	TGTGCCAGCGGGGGGGGATACAGGGATACAGATACGCAGTATTTT
.	TRBJ1-1	many	TRBV6-5	CASSSEQAMNTEAFF	TGTGCCAGCAGTTCAGAACAGGCAATGAACACTGAAGCTTTCTTT
.	TRBJ1-5	few	TRBV19	CASSPGLWNQPQHF	TGTGCCAGTAGTCCGGGGCTGTGGAATCAGCCCCAGCATTTT
.	TRBJ1-5	.	TRBV24-1	CATSEVSGQPQHF	TGTGCCACCAGTGAAGTCAGTGGTCAGCCCCAGCATTTT